This TCR beta chain was obtained from a study of cytomegalovirus exposure and HLA in healthy donors. PCR involved 60 Vbeta and 13 Jbeta primers. Profiling relied on immunoSEQ multiplex PCR, and the TCRdb table lists in-frame clones only, not all of them. This table holds roughly 130,000 clones, around 80% found once. The V segment lost 3 bases and the J segment 5 bases; nucleotides outside the gene matches: 3. Germline assignment: CDR1 MGHDK and CDR2 SYGVNS. The CDR3 extends over 15 amino acids. This clone occurred a few times. The antigen is unknown. Broader study findings: In a later analysis, TCR beta V- and J-gene trimming was associated with a missense DCLRE1C variant.

This sequence joins TRBV25-1 and TRBJ2-1, with 11 bases identical to TRBD2. This clonotype was obtained from a woman in her thirties or forties in good health and CMV-seronegative. Material: PBMCs. CDR3 sequence: CASSDSGRANNEQFF. In DNA form, the CDR3 reads TGTGCCAGCAGTGATAGCGGGAGGGCCAACAATGAGCAGTTCTTC.